The rows below give T cell receptor beta chains drawn from one sample of a study of blood T cell repertoires in COVID-19. This table comes from immunoSEQ multiplex PCR, and its TCRdb copy is limited to in-frame clones, with some not included. The sample comprises around 300,000 clones, roughly 91% of which are singletons, and 1.9% rests with the top ten. Sequences were obtained from PBMCs or T cells enriched from blood (not recorded which). The receptor source for this set is an older woman who had recovered from COVID-19. CDR3s include the opening cysteine and the closing phenylalanine or tryptophan. The order of the fields is J gene, V gene, CDR3 protein.

j_call: TRBJ2-3
v_call: TRBV6-5
cdr3_aa: CASSSGLAGVDTQYF

j_call: TRBJ1-6
v_call: TRBV5-1
cdr3_aa: CASRLQGMYNSPLHF

j_call: TRBJ2-5
v_call: TRBV11-3
cdr3_aa: CASSLRAVIGETQYF

j_call: TRBJ1-4
v_call: TRBV9
cdr3_aa: CASSVDQNEKLFF

j_call: TRBJ2-2
v_call: TRBV5-1
cdr3_aa: CATQDDGRNTGELFF

j_call: TRBJ1-2
v_call: TRBV7-2
cdr3_aa: CASSLSGSLGYGYTF

j_call: TRBJ1-1
v_call: TRBV11-3
cdr3_aa: CASSPDRGYTEAFF

j_call: TRBJ1-2
v_call: TRBV18
cdr3_aa: CASSPPTLPTYTF

j_call: TRBJ1-6
v_call: TRBV5-4
cdr3_aa: CASSHKSSYNSPLHF

j_call: TRBJ2-3
v_call: TRBV5-4
cdr3_aa: CAIPGGLAGGRDTQYF

j_call: TRBJ2-1
v_call: TRBV10-1
cdr3_aa: CASSESGRAVNEQFF

j_call: TRBJ2-4
v_call: TRBV15
cdr3_aa: CATSREGSGKNIQYF

j_call: TRBJ2-7
v_call: TRBV7-9
cdr3_aa: CASSPTLYEQYF

j_call: TRBJ1-3
v_call: TRBV29-1
cdr3_aa: CSVATDSGNTIYF

j_call: TRBJ2-3
v_call: TRBV5-1
cdr3_aa: CASSDWGRVDTDTQYF

j_call: TRBJ2-3
v_call: TRBV27
cdr3_aa: CASSLLPGRGRWADTQYF

j_call: TRBJ1-2
v_call: TRBV11-2
cdr3_aa: CASSFTGQNGYTF

j_call: TRBJ1-2
v_call: TRBV3-1/TRBV3-2
cdr3_aa: CASSQAENYGYTF

j_call: TRBJ1-2
v_call: TRBV18
cdr3_aa: CASSPEGLNYGYTF

j_call: TRBJ1-2
v_call: TRBV7-3
cdr3_aa: CASSSGNGGYTF